This TCR beta chain appears in the sequencing data of a study of cytomegalovirus exposure and HLA in healthy donors. This CDR3 is 15 amino acids long. CDR1 and CDR2 from the germline V gene are GTSNPN and SVGIG (reference sequence). V lost 0 bases and J lost 0, with 11 bases in between. A word on this clone: Its specificity is not known.

The PCR used 60 Vbeta and 13 Jbeta primers. Assay: immunoSEQ multiplex PCR; the TCRdb copy retains only in-frame clones and omits some. The profile covers around 97,000 clones, with around 9.6% appearing a single time and about 5% taken by the ten largest. General study results and limits: Analysis was carried out at a later point, and it linked a missense DCLRE1C variant to TCR beta V- and J-gene trimming.

The chain uses TRBV30 and TRBJ1-1; perhaps TRBD1 as D (5 bases). The sample taken for sequencing was PBMCs. This receptor was obtained from a man aged 50 to 59 in good health and CMV-seropositive. The CDR3 nucleotides are TGTGCCTGGAGTGTATGGGGGGTTGTGAACACTGAAGCTTTCTTT. As protein: CAWSVWGVVNTEAFF.